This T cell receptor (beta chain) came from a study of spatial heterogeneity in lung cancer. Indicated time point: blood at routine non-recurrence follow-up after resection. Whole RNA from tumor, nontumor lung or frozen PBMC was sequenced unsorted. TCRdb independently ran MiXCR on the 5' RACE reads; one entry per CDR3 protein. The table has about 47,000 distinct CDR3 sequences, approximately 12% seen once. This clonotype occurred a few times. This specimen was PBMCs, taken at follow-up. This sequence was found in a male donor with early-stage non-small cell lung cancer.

The CDR3, as DNA: TGTGCCTGGAGGGAAACAGTGGGGAGCTCCTATAATTCACCCCTCCACTTT. Its translation is CAWRETVGSSYNSPLHF. The chain uses TRBV30 and TRBJ1-6, with D unresolved. Germline values: CDR1 GTSNPN, CDR2 SVGIG (reference sequence). This CDR3 region has 17 residues. The V end was cut by 3 bases, the J end by 0 bases, with 15 bases between.